Below, 21 T cell receptor beta chains from the same sample are listed, as sequenced in a study of B cell selection in AIRE deficiency (dated by TCRdb to between 2018 and 2021). Receptors were amplified or captured by the immunoSEQ multiplex PCR assay. TCRdb retrieved this table from immuneACCESS and kept in-frame rearrangements only. Not all clones are present; in checked studies, unresolved V genes account for under half, and no reason is known for the remainder. This sample has 20,000 to 30,000 clones in its table, and roughly 96% of those were observed once. Jointly, the top ten make up about 0.17% of the sample. CD4+CD127+ cells were sorted as the conventional CD4 T cell population. The sample was CD4+CD127+ conventional T cells sorted from PBMCs. These receptors came from a human donor in good health.

The chain carries TRBV6-1 and TRBJ1-1; 7 nucleotides agree with TRBD1. Trimming removed 4 bases from V and 2 bases from J; junction bases left unmatched: 4. The germline CDR1 and CDR2 sequences are MNHNS and SASEGT. This CDR3 comprises 14 residues. The CDR3 protein is CASSAWTGNTEAFF. The CDR3 coding sequence is TGTGCCAGCAGTGCCTGGACAGGAAACACTGAAGCTTTCTTT.

For the CDR3, the DNA is TGTGCCAGCAGGAGAACAGGGTTCTCCTACGAGCAGTACTTC. It specifies CASRRTGFSYEQYF. The genes are TRBV6-6 and TRBJ2-7, with D maybe TRBD1 (6 bases). This CDR3 region has 14 residues. Germline V CDR1 and CDR2: MNHNY, SVGAGI (reference sequence). Trimming left V 6 bases short and J 0 bases short, with 12 bases between.

The chain joins TRBV10-2 to TRBJ2-1; no definite D call. The ends were cut back, 4 bases at V and 5 bases at J, with 9 bases in the middle. Germline lookup yields CDR1 WSHSY and CDR2 SAAADI. The CDR3 consists of 13 residues. Here the CDR3 reads CASSVRDHNEQFF. DNA of the CDR3: TGCGCCAGCAGTGTTAGGGATCACAATGAGCAGTTCTTC.

This clone has just one count. The genes are TRBV28 and TRBJ2-2, with D tentatively TRBD1 or TRBD2 (5 bases each). Germline CDR1 reads MDHEN; CDR2 reads SYDVKM. Trimming removed 5 bases at V and 6 bases at J, with 13 bases between. CDR3 length: 14 residues. The CDR3 coding sequence is TGTGCCAGCAGTCCCGGGACCATGTCCGGGGAGCTGTTTTTT. This encodes CASSPGTMSGELFF.

This clone was detected only once. The chain carries TRBV5-1 and TRBJ1-3; 10 nucleotides align to TRBD1. Losses at the gene ends were 0 bases for V and 9 bases for J; bases not matched to a gene: 3. CDR3 size: 14 residues. CDR1 is SGHRS and CDR2 is YFSETQ in the germline V gene. CDR3 in DNA: TGCGCCAGCAGCTTGGAGGGACAGGGGTCCACCATATATTTT. As protein: CASSLEGQGSTIYF.

The genes are TRBV6-6 and TRBJ2-5; 11 nucleotides align to TRBD2. The CDR3 runs 16 residues. The V and J ends lost 6 bases and 1 base, in that order; junction bases with no gene match: 7. Looked up from germline, CDR1 is MNHNY and CDR2 is SVGAGI (reference sequence). DNA for the CDR3: TGTGCCAGCAGCCTCCCACTAGCGGGGGCCCAAGAGACCCAGTACTTC. Protein: CASSLPLAGAQETQYF.

The chain employs TRBV5-1 and TRBJ1-1; 7 nucleotides agree with TRBD1. The CDR3 runs to 14 residues. The junction had 8 bases not matched to a gene; V was cut back by 4 bases and J by 5 bases. Germline lookup yields CDR1 SGHRS and CDR2 YFSETQ. This CDR3 reads CASSADRVRTEAFF. The CDR3 region has the DNA TGCGCCAGCAGCGCCGACAGGGTTCGAACTGAAGCTTTCTTT.

The rearrangement uses TRBV15 and TRBJ2-2; TRBD2 aligns across 12 bases. Germline loops: CDR1 LNHNV, CDR2 YYDKDF (reference sequence). This CDR3 region has 17 residues. J gave up 2 bases and V 5 bases, and 6 bases lay outside the gene matches. The CDR3 region has the DNA TGTGCCACCAGCGCACTAGCGGGGGGACCCAACACCGGGGAGCTGTTTTTT. The encoded protein is CATSALAGGPNTGELFF.

This rearrangement joins TRBV2 to TRBJ1-5; no clear D. Germline CDR1 is SNHLY and CDR2 is FYNNEI. This CDR3 is 15 amino acids long. The V end was cut by 2 bases, the J end by 4 bases, with 12 bases between. DNA for the CDR3: TGTGCCAGCAGTGAATCGTTCAACCTTAATCAGCCCCAGCATTTT. It encodes CASSESFNLNQPQHF.

The CDR3 coding sequence is TGTGCCAGCAAAGGACAGGGAATAGACTATGGCTACACCTTC. Translated: CASKGQGIDYGYTF. This sequence joins TRBV2 and TRBJ1-2; 8 bases are a match to TRBD1. CDR1 is SNHLY, CDR2 FYNNEI, per germline. CDR3 length equals 14 residues. The V segment lost 7 bases and the J segment 3 bases; nucleotides outside the gene matches: 7.

The rearrangement joins TRBV9 to TRBJ2-3; 11 bases are a match to TRBD2. CDR1 is SGDLS and CDR2 is YYNGEE in the germline V gene. Losses at the gene ends were 0 bases for V and 7 bases for J; bases not matched to a gene: 7. The CDR3 extends over 16 amino acids. CDR3 loop: CASSVGLAGGAHTQYF. CDR3 bases: TGTGCCAGCAGCGTAGGGCTAGCGGGGGGTGCGCATACGCAGTATTTT.

The chain employs TRBV2 and TRBJ2-5; D is ambiguous. Germline values: CDR1 SNHLY, CDR2 FYNNEI. V lost 5 bases and J lost 3, with 4 bases in between. CDR3 size: 11 residues. In nucleotides, the CDR3 is TGTGCCAGCAGTTTAGAAGAGACCCAGTACTTC. It encodes CASSLEETQYF.

The chain has TRBV5-1 and TRBJ1-1; no reliable D call. Trimming took off 5 bases at V and 4 bases at J, with 15 bases between the two ends. Germline V gene data show CDR1 as SGHRS and CDR2 as YFSETQ. The CDR3 has 14 amino acids. CDR3 loop: CASRRTPEGTEAFF. The CDR3 nucleotides are TGCGCCAGCAGAAGAACCCCGGAGGGCACTGAAGCTTTCTTT.

The V and J genes are TRBV2 and TRBJ2-3; 9 bases map to TRBD1. J gave up 2 bases and V 6 bases, and 6 bases lay outside the gene matches. Germline CDR1 and CDR2: SNHLY and FYNNEI. The length of the CDR3 is 15 residues. The CDR3 DNA follows: TGTGCCAGCAGCTTGGGACAGGGAGCCACAGATACGCAGTATTTT. It codes for CASSLGQGATDTQYF. The full variable domain, its missing parts supplied by reference TRBV2 and TRBJ2-3, is EPEVTQTPSHQVTQMGQEVILRCVPISNHLYFYWYRQILGQKVEFLVSFYNNEISEKSEIFDDQFSVERPDGSNFTLKIRSTKLEDSAMYFCASSLGQGATDTQYFGPGTRLTVL.

The chain couples TRBV25-1 to TRBJ1-1; unclear D gene. The V gene lost 6 bases and the J gene lost 2 bases, with 19 bases spanning the gap. The length of the CDR3 is 16 residues. From germline, CDR1 is MGHDK and CDR2 SYGVNS. CDR3 sequence reads: CASSPTAPRLNTEAFF. CDR3 bases: TGTGCCAGCAGCCCAACAGCCCCCCGCCTTAACACTGAAGCTTTCTTT.

This chain joins TRBV2 and TRBJ1-5; perhaps TRBD1 as D (6 bases). This CDR3 is built from 14 residues. Germline lookup yields CDR1 SNHLY and CDR2 FYNNEI. Trimming stripped 5 bases from V and 3 bases from J, with 11 bases between. CDR3 sequence reads: CASSSDSNNQPQHF. CDR3 DNA: TGTGCCAGCAGTTCGGACAGCAACAATCAGCCCCAGCATTTT. Full variable domain (remainder filled in from reference TRBV2 and TRBJ1-5): EPEVTQTPSHQVTQMGQEVILRCVPISNHLYFYWYRQILGQKVEFLVSFYNNEISEKSEIFDDQFSVERPDGSNFTLKIRSTKLEDSAMYFCASSSDSNNQPQHFGDGTRLSIL.

The genes are TRBV5-5 and TRBJ2-7; no clear D. CDR1 is SGHKS and CDR2 is YYEKEE in the germline V gene (reference sequence). The CDR3 totals 15 residues. Deletions cut 2 bases from V and 3 bases from J, with 15 bases between. The chain's CDR3 is CASSFNLVRDYEQYF. As DNA, the CDR3 is TGTGCCAGCAGCTTCAATCTTGTAAGGGACTACGAGCAGTACTTC.

The chain is built from TRBV18 and TRBJ1-1; D is unresolved. The CDR3 is 15 residues long. Trimming stripped 6 bases from V and 0 bases from J, with 14 bases between. CDR1 and CDR2 from the germline V gene are KGHSH and LQKENI. CDR3 sequence: CASSQGNALNTEAFF. DNA for the CDR3: TGTGCCAGCTCCCAAGGGAACGCCTTGAACACTGAAGCTTTCTTT.

The chain links TRBV2 to TRBJ2-7; D gene uncertain. This CDR3 has 11 residues. CDR1 and CDR2 from the germline V gene are SNHLY and FYNNEI. V lost 1 base and J 7 bases, leaving 5 bases between the germline ends. The CDR3 DNA reads as TGTGCCAGCAGTGAAGGTCCGGAGCAGTACTTC. This encodes CASSEGPEQYF. Based on the CDR3 plus reference TRBV2 and TRBJ2-7, the full variable domain is EPEVTQTPSHQVTQMGQEVILRCVPISNHLYFYWYRQILGQKVEFLVSFYNNEISEKSEIFDDQFSVERPDGSNFTLKIRSTKLEDSAMYFCASSEGPEQYFGPGTRLTVT.

The rearrangement joins TRBV2 to TRBJ1-6, with D unresolved. The CDR3 has 17 amino acids. CDR1 is SNHLY and CDR2 is FYNNEI in the germline V gene. Trimming took 3 bases from V and 0 from J, leaving 12 bases between them. Here the CDR3 DNA reads TGTGCCAGCAGTGAGGGTCTGGGTTACTCCTATAATTCACCCCTCCACTTT. Translation gives CASSEGLGYSYNSPLHF.

CDR3 coding DNA: TGTGCCTGGAGTGCCGGACAGAGCCAAGAGACCCAGTACTTC. Translated, it gives CAWSAGQSQETQYF. J is TRBJ2-5 and V is TRBV30; D might be TRBD1 (6 bases). CDR3 length: 14 residues. Germline V lookup: CDR1 GTSNPN, CDR2 SVGIG (reference sequence). V was shortened by 1 base and J by 1 base, with 10 bases between the two germline ends. Filled out from reference TRBV30 and TRBJ2-5, the complete variable domain reads SQTIHQWPATLVQPVGSPLSLECTVEGTSNPNLYWYRQAAGRGLQLLFYSVGIGQISSEVPQNLSASRPQDRQFILSSKKLLLSDSGFYLCAWSAGQSQETQYFGPGTRLLVL.